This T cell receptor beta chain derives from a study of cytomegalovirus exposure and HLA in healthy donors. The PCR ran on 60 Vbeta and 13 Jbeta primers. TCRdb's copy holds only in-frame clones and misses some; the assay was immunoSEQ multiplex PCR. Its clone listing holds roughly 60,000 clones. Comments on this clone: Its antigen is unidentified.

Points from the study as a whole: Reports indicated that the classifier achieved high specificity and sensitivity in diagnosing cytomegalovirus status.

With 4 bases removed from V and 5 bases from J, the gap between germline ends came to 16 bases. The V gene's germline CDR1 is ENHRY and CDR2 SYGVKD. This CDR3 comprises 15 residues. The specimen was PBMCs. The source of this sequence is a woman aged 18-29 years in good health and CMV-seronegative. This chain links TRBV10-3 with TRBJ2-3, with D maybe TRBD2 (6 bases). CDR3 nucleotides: TGTGCCATCAGTGGGTACGTCGGGGGTGGAGATACGCAGTATTTT. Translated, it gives CAISGYVGGGDTQYF.